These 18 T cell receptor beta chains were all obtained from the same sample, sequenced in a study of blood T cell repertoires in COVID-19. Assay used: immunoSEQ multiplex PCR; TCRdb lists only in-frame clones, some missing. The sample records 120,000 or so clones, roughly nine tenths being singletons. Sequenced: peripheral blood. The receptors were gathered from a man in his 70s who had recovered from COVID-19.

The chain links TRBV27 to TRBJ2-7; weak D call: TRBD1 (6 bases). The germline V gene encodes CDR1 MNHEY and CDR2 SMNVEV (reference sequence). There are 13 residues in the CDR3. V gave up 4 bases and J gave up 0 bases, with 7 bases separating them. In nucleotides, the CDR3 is TGTGCCAGCAGTTGGGGGCACTCCTACGAGCAGTACTTC. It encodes CASSWGHSYEQYF.

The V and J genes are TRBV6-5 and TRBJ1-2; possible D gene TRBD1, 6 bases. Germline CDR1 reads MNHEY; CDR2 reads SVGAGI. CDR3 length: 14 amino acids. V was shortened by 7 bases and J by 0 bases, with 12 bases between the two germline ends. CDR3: CASKGTTANYGYTF. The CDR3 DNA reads TGTGCCAGCAAAGGGACAACAGCTAACTATGGCTACACCTTC.

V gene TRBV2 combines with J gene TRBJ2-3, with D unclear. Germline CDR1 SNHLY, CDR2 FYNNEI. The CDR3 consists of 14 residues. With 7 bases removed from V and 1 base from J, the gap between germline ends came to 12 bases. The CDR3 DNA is TGTGCCAGCAAACGAGGTAGAGGCACAGATACGCAGTATTTT. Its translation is CASKRGRGTDTQYF.

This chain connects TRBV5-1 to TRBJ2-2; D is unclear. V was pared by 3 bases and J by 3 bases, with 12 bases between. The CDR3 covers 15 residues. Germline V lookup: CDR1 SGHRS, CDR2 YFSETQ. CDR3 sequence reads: CASSSRPSDTGELFF. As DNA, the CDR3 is TGCGCCAGCAGCTCCCGCCCCAGCGACACCGGGGAGCTGTTTTTT.

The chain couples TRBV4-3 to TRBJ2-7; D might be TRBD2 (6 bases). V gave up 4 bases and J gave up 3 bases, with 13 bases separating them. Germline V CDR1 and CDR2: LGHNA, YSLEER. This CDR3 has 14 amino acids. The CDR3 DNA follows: TGCGCCAGCAGCCCAGACCGGGGGATCTACGAGCAGTACTTC. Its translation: CASSPDRGIYEQYF.

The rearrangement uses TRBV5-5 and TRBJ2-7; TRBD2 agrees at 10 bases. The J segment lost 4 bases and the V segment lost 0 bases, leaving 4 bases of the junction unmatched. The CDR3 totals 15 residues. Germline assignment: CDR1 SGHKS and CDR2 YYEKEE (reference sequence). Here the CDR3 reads CASSLVSGGAYEQYF. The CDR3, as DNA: TGTGCCAGCAGCTTGGTCAGCGGGGGGGCGTACGAGCAGTACTTC.

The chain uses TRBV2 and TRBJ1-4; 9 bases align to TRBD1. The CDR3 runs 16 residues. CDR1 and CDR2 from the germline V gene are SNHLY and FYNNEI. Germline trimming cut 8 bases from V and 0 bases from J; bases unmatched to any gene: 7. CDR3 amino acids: CASQLQGASTNEKLFF. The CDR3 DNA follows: TGTGCCAGCCAATTACAGGGGGCGTCAACTAATGAAAAACTGTTTTTT.

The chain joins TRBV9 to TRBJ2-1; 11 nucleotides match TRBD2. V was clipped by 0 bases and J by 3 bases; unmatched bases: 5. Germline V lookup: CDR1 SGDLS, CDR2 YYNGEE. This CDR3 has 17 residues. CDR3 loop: CASSVGASGGNYNEQFF. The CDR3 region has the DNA TGTGCCAGCAGCGTAGGGGCTAGCGGGGGGAACTACAATGAGCAGTTCTTC.

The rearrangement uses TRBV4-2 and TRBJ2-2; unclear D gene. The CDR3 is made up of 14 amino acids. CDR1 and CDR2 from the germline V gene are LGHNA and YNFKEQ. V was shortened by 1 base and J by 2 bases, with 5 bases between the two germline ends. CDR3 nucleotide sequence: TGTGCCAGCAGCCAAGGACTCAACACCGGGGAGCTGTTTTTT. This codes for CASSQGLNTGELFF.

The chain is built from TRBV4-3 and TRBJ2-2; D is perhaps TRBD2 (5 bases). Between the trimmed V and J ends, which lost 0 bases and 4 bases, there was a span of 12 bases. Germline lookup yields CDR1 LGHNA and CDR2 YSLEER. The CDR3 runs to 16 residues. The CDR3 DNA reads TGCGCCAGCAGCCAAGATTGGGGAGCGCGCACCGGGGAGCTGTTTTTT. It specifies CASSQDWGARTGELFF.

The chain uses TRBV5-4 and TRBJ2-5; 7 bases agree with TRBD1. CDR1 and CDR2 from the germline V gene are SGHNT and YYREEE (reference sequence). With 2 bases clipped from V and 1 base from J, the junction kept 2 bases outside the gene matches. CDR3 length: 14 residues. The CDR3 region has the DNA TGTGCCAGCAGCTTAAGACAGGGCCAAGAGACCCAGTACTTC. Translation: CASSLRQGQETQYF.

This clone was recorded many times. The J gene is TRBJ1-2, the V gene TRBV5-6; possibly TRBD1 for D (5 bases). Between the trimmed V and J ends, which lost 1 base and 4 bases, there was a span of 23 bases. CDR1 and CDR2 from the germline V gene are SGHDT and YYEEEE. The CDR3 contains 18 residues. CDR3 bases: TGTGCCAGCAGCTTGTTTTCATTTGGGGCAACCGGCTTCTATGGCTACACCTTC. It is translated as CASSLFSFGATGFYGYTF.

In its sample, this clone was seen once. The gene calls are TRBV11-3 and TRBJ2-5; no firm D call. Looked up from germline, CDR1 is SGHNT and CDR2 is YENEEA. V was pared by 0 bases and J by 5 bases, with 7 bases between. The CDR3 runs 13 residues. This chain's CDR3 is CASSLDTEETQYF. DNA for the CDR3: TGTGCCAGCAGCTTAGATACGGAGGAGACCCAGTACTTC.

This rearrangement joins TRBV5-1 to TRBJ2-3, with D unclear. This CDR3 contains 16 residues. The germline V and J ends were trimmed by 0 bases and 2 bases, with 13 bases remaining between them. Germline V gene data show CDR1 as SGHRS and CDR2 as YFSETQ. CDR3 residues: CASSLDGRTLTDTQYF. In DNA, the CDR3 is TGCGCCAGCAGCTTGGATGGCCGCACCCTCACAGATACGCAGTATTTT. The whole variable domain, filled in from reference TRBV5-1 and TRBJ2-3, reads KAGVTQTPRYLIKTRGQQVTLSCSPISGHRSVSWYQQTPGQGLQFLFEYFSETQRNKGNFPGRFSGRQFSNSRSEMNVSTLELGDSALYLCASSLDGRTLTDTQYFGPGTRLTVL.

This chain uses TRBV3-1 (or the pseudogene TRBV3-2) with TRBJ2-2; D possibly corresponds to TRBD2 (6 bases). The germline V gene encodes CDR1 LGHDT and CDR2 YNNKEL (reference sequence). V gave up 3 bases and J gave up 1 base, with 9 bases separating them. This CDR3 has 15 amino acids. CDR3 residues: CASSQSGGNTGELFF. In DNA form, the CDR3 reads TGTGCCAGCAGCCAGTCCGGGGGGAACACCGGGGAGCTGTTTTTT.

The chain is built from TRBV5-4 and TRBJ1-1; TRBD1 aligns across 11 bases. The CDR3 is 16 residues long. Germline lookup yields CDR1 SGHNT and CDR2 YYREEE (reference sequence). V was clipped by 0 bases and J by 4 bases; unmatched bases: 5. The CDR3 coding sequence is TGTGCCAGCAGCTTGGAAGGACAGGGGGCAACCACTGAAGCTTTCTTT. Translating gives CASSLEGQGATTEAFF.

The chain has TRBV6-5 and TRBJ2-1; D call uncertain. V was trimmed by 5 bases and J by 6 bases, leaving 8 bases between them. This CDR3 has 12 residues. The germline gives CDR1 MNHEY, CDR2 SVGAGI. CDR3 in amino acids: CASSTTLNEQFF. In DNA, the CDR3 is TGTGCCAGCAGTACTACCCTCAATGAGCAGTTCTTC.

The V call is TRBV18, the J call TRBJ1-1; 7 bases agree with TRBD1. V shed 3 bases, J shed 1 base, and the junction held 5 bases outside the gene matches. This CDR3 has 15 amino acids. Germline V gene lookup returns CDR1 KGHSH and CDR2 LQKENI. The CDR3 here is CASSPQGVGNTEAFF. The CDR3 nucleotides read TGTGCCAGCTCACCGCAGGGGGTAGGGAACACTGAAGCTTTCTTT. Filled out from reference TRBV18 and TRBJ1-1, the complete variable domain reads NAGVMQNPRHLVRRRGQEARLRCSPMKGHSHVYWYRQLPEEGLKFMVYLQKENIIDESGMPKERFSAEFPKEGPSILRIQQVVRGDSAAYFCASSPQGVGNTEAFFGQGTRLTVV.